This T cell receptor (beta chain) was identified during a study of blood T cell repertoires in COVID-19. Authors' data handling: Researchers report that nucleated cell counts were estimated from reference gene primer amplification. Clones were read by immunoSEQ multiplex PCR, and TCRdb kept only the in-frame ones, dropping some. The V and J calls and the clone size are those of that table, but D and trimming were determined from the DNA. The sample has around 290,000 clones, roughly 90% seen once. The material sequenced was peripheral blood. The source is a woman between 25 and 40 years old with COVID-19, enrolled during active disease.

The CDR3 is CAWSVLGQLTSPLHF. In nucleotides, the CDR3 is TGTGCCTGGAGTGTACTTGGACAGCTAACTTCACCCCTCCACTTT. The V call is TRBV30, the J call TRBJ1-6, with a possible D match to TRBD1 (6 bases). This CDR3 is 15 amino acids long. The V and J ends lost 0 bases and 9 bases respectively, with 15 bases between them. Germline V CDR1 and CDR2: GTSNPN, SVGIG (reference sequence).